The 14 T cell receptor beta chains reported below all come from one sample, sequenced in a study of kidney transplant recipient with SARS-CoV-2 infection. TCRdb analysed the reads with MiXCR anew, one entry per CDR3 protein. The repertoire holds under 300,000 distinct CDR3 sequences, with more than 25% as singletons. The sample was a blood sample, taken at baseline and on day 111 from a kidney transplant recipient. These receptors were collected from a young adult male patient who had COVID-19 and was a kidney transplant recipient. Some T cells may have originated in the graft donor.

The table lists this clonotype with many counts. The chain links TRBV24-1 to TRBJ1-2; D is unresolved. The V gene lost 6 bases and the J gene lost 4 bases, with 23 bases spanning the gap. Germline V lookup: CDR1 KGHDR, CDR2 SFDVKD. The CDR3 totals 17 residues. The CDR3 DNA follows: TGTGCCACCAGTTCACCACATAGTACCAGAAAGACCTATGGCTACACCTTC. Its protein is CATSSPHSTRKTYGYTF.

This clonotype came up many times. V is TRBV2 and J is TRBJ2-2; perhaps TRBD1 as D (5 bases). In germline, CDR1 is SNHLY, CDR2 FYNNEI. The CDR3 consists of 14 residues. Trimming took 6 bases from V and 7 from J, leaving 15 bases between them. CDR3 protein: CASRKPQGFGELFF. CDR3 nucleotide sequence: TGTGCCAGCAGGAAACCCCAGGGTTTCGGGGAGCTGTTTTTT.

CDR3 bases: TGTGCCAGCAGCCTCCGCGGGAGGGTGAACAATGAGCAGTTCTTC. Its protein is CASSLRGRVNNEQFF. The chain is built from TRBV7-6 and TRBJ2-1; 9 bases agree with TRBD2. The CDR3 is made up of 15 amino acids. V was pared by 5 bases and J by 5 bases, with 7 bases of the junction left unmatched. Germline loops: CDR1 SGHVS, CDR2 FNYEAQ.

This clonotype was seen ten or more times. V and J are TRBV7-9 and TRBJ1-2; unclear D gene. V was cut by 4 bases and J by 10 bases, with 16 bases left in between. Germline V gene lookup returns CDR1 SEHNR and CDR2 FQNEAQ (reference sequence). The CDR3 has 13 residues. Written as DNA, the CDR3 is TGTGCCAGCAGCTCAACCAGCTCGGGCGACTACACCTTC. Its translation is CASSSTSSGDYTF.

Remarks on this clonotype: This may arise from a read error, as a much more abundant clone is one base away. This chain connects TRBV12-3 or TRBV12-4 to TRBJ2-2, with a possible D match to TRBD2 (5 bases). The CDR3 sequence is 14 residues long. V lost 4 bases and J lost 6, with 12 bases in between. CDR3 amino acids: CASSWAGGAGELFF. The CDR3 DNA reads as TGTGCCAGCAGTTGGGCAGGAGGCGCCGGGGAGCTGTTTTTT.

This clonotype has at least ten counts. The chain combines TRBV6-5 with TRBJ2-2; possible D gene TRBD2, 5 bases. Germline V gene lookup returns CDR1 MNHEY and CDR2 SVGAGI. The CDR3 is made up of 15 amino acids. V lost 6 bases and J lost 0, with 11 bases in between. The CDR3 loop reads CASRIGLTNTGELFF. DNA for the CDR3: TGTGCCAGCAGAATTGGACTCACGAACACCGGGGAGCTGTTTTTT.

As regards this clonotype: A clone one base away is much larger, so this may be a read error. This chain links TRBV27 with TRBJ2-1; TRBD2 might be the D (5 bases). The CDR3 contains 13 residues. Germline V gene data show CDR1 as MNHEY and CDR2 as SMNVEV (reference sequence). CDR3 sequence (DNA): TGTGCCAGCAGTTTAAACCGGGGAATTGAGCAGCTCTTC. It encodes CASSLNRGIEQLF.

This clonotype was found many times. The rearrangement links TRBV25-1 to TRBJ1-2, with unresolved D. Germline CDR1 is MGHDK and CDR2 is SYGVNS. V gave up 5 bases and J gave up 4 bases, with 23 bases separating them. The CDR3 runs to 17 residues. CDR3 sequence (DNA): TGTGCCAGCAGTTGTTTTTCAGAACTGGGAAAGACCTATGGCTACACCTTC. Its protein is CASSCFSELGKTYGYTF.

On this clonotype: Given a far larger clone just one base away, this is likely a sequencing read error. In nucleotides, the CDR3 is TGTGCCAGCAGCTTAGGGAATCGGCCCCAGCATTTT. Protein sequence: CASSLGNRPQHF. This chain joins TRBV7-2 and TRBJ1-5; D unresolved. The CDR3 totals 12 residues. In germline, CDR1 is SGHTA, CDR2 FQGNSA.

This chain connects TRBV11-3 to TRBJ1-2, with unresolved D. CDR3 length equals 17 residues. V was pared by 4 bases and J by 4 bases, with 22 bases between. CDR1 and CDR2 (germline): SGHNT, YENEEA. Here the CDR3 DNA reads TGTGCCAGCAGCTCTAGCGACGATCTCGGAAAGACCTATGGCTACACCTTC. The encoded protein is CASSSSDDLGKTYGYTF.

This clonotype was detected many times. V is TRBV6-2 or TRBV6-3 and J is TRBJ1-2; D is uncertain. This CDR3 contains 17 residues. Germline V gene lookup returns CDR1 MNHEY and CDR2 SVGEGT. The V gene lost 5 bases and the J gene lost 4 bases, with 23 bases spanning the gap. CDR3 nucleotide sequence: TGTGCCAGCAGTCCTTGGCGCTGCATCGGAAAGACCTATGGCTACACCTTC. Its protein product is CASSPWRCIGKTYGYTF.

This clonotype was counted at least ten times. The chain has TRBV20-1 and TRBJ1-4, with D uncertain. The V end was cut by 0 bases, the J end by 5 bases, with 13 bases between. Germline loops: CDR1 DFQATT, CDR2 SNEGSKA (reference sequence). This CDR3 is 15 amino acids long. The CDR3 reads CSARDRVHPNEKLFF. CDR3 in DNA: TGCAGTGCTAGAGACAGAGTTCACCCGAATGAAAAACTGTTTTTT.

Ten or more counts support this clonotype. The V gene is TRBV20-1, the J gene TRBJ1-1; D possibly corresponds to TRBD1 (5 bases). Germline V gene lookup returns CDR1 DFQATT and CDR2 SNEGSKA (reference sequence). Trimming took off 1 base at V and 1 base at J, with 22 bases between the two ends. The CDR3 covers 18 residues. The CDR3 is CSARGVGRTTLTNTEAFF. The CDR3 DNA is TGCAGTGCTAGAGGTGTGGGCAGGACAACGCTCACGAACACTGAAGCTTTCTTT.

To note about this clonotype: This may be a read error: a much more frequent sequence differs by one nucleotide. This chain uses TRBV12-3 or TRBV12-4 with TRBJ1-3; D is undetermined. This CDR3 contains 13 residues. V lost 5 bases and J 2 bases, leaving 7 bases between the germline ends. The CDR3 DNA follows: TGTGCCAGCAGTACATACCCTGGAAACACCATATATTTT. Protein product: CASSTYPGNTIYF.